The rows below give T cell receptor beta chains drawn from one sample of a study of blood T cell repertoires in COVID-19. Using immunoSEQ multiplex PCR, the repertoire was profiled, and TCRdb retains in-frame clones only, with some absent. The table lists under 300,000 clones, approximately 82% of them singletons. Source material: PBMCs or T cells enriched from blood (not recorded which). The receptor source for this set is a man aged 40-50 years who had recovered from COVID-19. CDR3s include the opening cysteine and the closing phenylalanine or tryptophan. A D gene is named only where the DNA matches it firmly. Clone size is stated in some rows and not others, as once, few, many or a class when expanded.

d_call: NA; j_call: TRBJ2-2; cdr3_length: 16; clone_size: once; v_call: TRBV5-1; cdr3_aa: CASSLVASAGTGELFF; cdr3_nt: TGCGCCAGCAGCTTGGTGGCTAGCGCCGGCACCGGGGAGCTGTTTTTT
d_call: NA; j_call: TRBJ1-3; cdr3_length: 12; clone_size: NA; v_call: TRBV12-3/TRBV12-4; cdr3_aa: CASSSFGNTIYF; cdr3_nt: TGTGCCAGCAGTTCCTTCGGGAACACCATATATTTT
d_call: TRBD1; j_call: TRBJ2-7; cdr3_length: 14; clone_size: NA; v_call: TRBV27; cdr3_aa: CASSLGTGSYEQYF; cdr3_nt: TGTGCCAGCAGTTTAGGGACAGGGAGCTACGAGCAGTACTTC
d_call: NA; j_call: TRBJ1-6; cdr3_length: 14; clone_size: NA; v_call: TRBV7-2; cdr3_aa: CASSLEASGSPLHF; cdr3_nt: TGTGCCAGCAGCTTAGAAGCTAGTGGTTCACCCCTCCACTTT
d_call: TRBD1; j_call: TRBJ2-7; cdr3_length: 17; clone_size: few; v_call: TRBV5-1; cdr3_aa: CASSKGGQGGSVYEQYF; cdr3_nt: TGCGCCAGCAGCAAGGGAGGACAGGGGGGGTCCGTCTACGAGCAGTACTTC
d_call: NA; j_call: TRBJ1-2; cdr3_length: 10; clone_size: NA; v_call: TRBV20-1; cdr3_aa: CSARRIGYTF; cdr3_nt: TGCAGTGCTAGGAGAATAGGCTACACCTTC
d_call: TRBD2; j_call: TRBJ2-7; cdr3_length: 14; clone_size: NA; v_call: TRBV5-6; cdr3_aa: CASSSGRAPYEQYF; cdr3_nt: TGTGCCAGTTCTAGCGGGAGGGCGCCCTACGAGCAGTACTTC
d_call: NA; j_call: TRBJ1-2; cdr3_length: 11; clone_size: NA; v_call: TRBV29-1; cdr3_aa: CSVVSGAGYTF; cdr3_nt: TGCAGCGTCGTCAGTGGGGCTGGCTACACCTTC
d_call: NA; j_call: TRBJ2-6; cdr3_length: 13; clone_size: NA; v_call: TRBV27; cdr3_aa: CASSVGGTNVLTF; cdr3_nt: TGTGCCAGCAGTGTCGGGGGAACCAACGTCCTGACTTTC
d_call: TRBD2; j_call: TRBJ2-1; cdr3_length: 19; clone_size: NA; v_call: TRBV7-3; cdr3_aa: CASSLMGTSGSPEVDEQFF; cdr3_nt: TGTGCCAGCAGCTTAATGGGTACTAGCGGGAGCCCCGAGGTTGATGAGCAGTTCTTC
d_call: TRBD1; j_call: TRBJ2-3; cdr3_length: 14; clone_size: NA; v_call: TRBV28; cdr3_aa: CASGDRDGTDTQYF; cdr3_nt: TGTGCCAGCGGGGACAGGGACGGCACAGATACGCAGTATTTT
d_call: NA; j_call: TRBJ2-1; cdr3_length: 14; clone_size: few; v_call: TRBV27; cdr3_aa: CASRWGVSVNEQFF; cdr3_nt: TGTGCCAGCAGGTGGGGCGTATCTGTTAATGAGCAGTTCTTC
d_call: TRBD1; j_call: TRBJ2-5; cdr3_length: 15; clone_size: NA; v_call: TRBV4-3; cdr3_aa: CASSQAGTGEETQYF; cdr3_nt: TGCGCCAGCAGCCAAGCCGGGACAGGAGAAGAGACCCAGTACTTC
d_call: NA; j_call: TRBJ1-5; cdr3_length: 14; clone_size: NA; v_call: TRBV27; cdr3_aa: CASTPGGVNQPQHF; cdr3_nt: TGTGCCAGCACCCCGGGAGGGGTTAATCAGCCCCAGCATTTT
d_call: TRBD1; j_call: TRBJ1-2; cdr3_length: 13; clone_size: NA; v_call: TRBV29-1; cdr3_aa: CSVEGSQGEGYTF; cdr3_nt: TGCAGCGTTGAAGGATCGCAGGGGGAAGGCTACACCTTC
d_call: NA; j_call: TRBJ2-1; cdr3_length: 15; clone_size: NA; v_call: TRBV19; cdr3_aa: CASSPLSSDHNEQFF; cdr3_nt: TGTGCCAGTAGTCCACTGTCTAGCGACCACAATGAGCAGTTCTTC
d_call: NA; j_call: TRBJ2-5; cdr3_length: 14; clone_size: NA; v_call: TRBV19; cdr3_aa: CASSTPGGRETQYF; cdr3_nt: TGTGCCAGTAGTACCCCGGGGGGCCGAGAGACCCAGTACTTC
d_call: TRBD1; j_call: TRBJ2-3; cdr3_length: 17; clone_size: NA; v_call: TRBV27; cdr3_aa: CASRHQGATLRTDTQYF; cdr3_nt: TGTGCCAGCAGGCATCAGGGGGCCACCCTTCGCACAGATACGCAGTATTTT
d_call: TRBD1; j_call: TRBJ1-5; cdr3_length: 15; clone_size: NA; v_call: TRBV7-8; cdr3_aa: CASSSPGGGNQPQHF; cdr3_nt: TGTGCCAGCAGCTCCCCAGGGGGTGGCAATCAGCCCCAGCATTTT
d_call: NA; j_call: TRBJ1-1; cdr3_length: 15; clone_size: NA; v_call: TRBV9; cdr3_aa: CASSVETGRNTEAFF; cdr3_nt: TGTGCCAGCAGCGTAGAAACAGGGCGGAACACTGAAGCTTTCTTT
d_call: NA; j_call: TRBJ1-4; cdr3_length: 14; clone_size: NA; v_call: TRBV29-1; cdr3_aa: CSVGAAGVNEKLFF; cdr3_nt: TGCAGCGTTGGGGCGGCAGGGGTAAATGAAAAACTGTTTTTT
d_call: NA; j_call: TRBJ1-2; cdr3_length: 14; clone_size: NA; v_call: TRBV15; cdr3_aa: CATSRGQGYYGYTF; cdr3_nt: TGTGCCACCAGCAGAGGTCAGGGTTACTATGGCTACACCTTC
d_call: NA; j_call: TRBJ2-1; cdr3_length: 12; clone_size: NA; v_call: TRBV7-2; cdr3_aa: CASSLYGKEQFF; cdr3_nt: TGTGCCAGCAGCTTATACGGGAAGGAGCAGTTCTTC
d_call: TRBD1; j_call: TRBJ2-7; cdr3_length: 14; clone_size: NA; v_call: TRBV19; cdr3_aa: CASSPNRGEVEQYF; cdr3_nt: TGTGCCAGTAGTCCAAACAGGGGGGAGGTCGAGCAGTACTTC
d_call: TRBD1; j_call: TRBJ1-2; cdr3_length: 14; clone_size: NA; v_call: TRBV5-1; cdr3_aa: CASSSGQGAEGYTF; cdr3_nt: TGCGCCAGCAGCTCGGGACAGGGGGCGGAGGGCTACACCTTC
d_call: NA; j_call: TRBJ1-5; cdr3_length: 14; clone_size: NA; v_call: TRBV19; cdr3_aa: CASKKGGSVWPQHF; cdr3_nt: TGTGCCAGTAAAAAGGGAGGGTCCGTGTGGCCCCAGCATTTT
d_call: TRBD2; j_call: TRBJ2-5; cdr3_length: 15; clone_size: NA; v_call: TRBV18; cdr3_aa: CASSPRTSGQETQYF; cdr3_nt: TGTGCCAGCTCACCACGGACTAGCGGGCAAGAGACCCAGTACTTC
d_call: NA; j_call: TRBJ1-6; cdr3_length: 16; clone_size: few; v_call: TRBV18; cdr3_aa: CASSLDMQRRGSPLHF; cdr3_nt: TGTGCCAGCTCACTCGACATGCAGAGAAGGGGTTCACCCCTCCACTTT
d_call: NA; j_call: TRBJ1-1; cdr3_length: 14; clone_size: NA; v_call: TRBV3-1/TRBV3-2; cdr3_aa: CASSLRRGDTEAFF; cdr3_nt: TGTGCCAGCAGCTTAAGACGGGGAGACACTGAAGCTTTCTTT
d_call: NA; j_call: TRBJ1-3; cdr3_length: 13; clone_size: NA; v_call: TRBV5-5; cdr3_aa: CASRLASGNTIYF; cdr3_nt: TGTGCCAGCCGGTTGGCGTCGGGAAACACCATATATTTT
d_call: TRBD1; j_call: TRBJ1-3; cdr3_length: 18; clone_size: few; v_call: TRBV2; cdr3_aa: CASSEAGQGLYRGNTIYF; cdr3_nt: TGTGCCAGCAGTGAAGCGGGACAGGGGTTGTATCGCGGAAACACCATATATTTT
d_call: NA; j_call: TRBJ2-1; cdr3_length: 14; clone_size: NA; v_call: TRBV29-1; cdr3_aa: CSVVMRAPYNEQFF; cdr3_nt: TGCAGCGTAGTAATGCGGGCCCCATACAATGAGCAGTTCTTC
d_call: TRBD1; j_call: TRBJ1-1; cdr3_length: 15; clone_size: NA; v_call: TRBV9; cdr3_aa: CASSANGQVETEAFF; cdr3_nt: TGTGCCAGCAGCGCTAACGGACAGGTGGAGACTGAAGCTTTCTTT
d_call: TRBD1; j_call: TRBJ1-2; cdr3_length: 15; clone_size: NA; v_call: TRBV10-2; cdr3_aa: CASSEPDRGRIGYTF; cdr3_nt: TGCGCCAGCAGTGAGCCCGACAGGGGGCGAATTGGCTACACCTTC
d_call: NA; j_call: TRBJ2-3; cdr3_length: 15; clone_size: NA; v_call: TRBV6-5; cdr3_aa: CASTPGLLPTDTQYF; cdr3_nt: TGTGCCAGCACCCCGGGACTCCTACCCACAGATACGCAGTATTTT
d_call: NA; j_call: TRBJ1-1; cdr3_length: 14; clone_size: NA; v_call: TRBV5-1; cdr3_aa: CASSARPGNTEAFF; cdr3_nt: TGCGCCAGCAGCGCCCGACCGGGGAACACTGAAGCTTTCTTT
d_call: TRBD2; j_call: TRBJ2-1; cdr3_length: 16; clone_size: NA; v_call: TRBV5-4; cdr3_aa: CASSLAVAGGYNEQFF; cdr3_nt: TGTGCCAGCAGCTTGGCCGTGGCGGGAGGGTACAATGAGCAGTTCTTC
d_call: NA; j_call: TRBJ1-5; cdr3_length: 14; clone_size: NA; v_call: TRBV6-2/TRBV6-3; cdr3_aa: CASSPPGGNQPQHF; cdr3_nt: TGTGCCAGCAGCCCACCGGGGGGTAATCAGCCCCAGCATTTT
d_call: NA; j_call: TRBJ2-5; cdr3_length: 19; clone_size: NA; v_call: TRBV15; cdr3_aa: CATSAPAGINYENQETQYF; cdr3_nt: TGTGCCACCAGCGCCCCCGCGGGGATAAACTATGAAAACCAAGAGACCCAGTACTTC
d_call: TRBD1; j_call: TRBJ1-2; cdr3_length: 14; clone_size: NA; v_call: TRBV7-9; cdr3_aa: CASSLGQGLFGYTF; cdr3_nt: TGTGCCAGCAGCCTCGGACAGGGATTATTTGGCTACACCTTC
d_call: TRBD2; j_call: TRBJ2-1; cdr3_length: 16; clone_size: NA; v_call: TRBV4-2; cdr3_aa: CASSQPTSGGLNEQFF; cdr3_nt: TGTGCCAGCAGCCAACCGACTAGCGGGGGCCTTAATGAGCAGTTCTTC